These 31 T cell receptor beta chains originate from one sample sequenced in a study of early T cells in non-severe SARS-CoV-2 infection. TCRdb recomputed calls from the 5' RACE reads with MiXCR, one row per CDR3 protein. In the table there are about 64,000 distinct CDR3 sequences, approximately 9.2% of which are singletons. The specimen comprised whole blood, sampled at baseline. These TCRs come from an adult who was a healthcare worker with PCR-confirmed SARS-CoV-2 infection or an uninfected control (not recorded which).

The rearrangement links TRBV7-9 to TRBJ2-1; the D is unclear. The CDR3 length is 16 residues. CDR1 SEHNR and CDR2 FQNEAQ come from the germline V gene (reference sequence). V gave up 4 bases and J gave up 7 bases, with 20 bases separating them. The CDR3 region is CASSSPATRSANEQFF. The CDR3 DNA reads TGTGCCAGCAGCTCGCCGGCAACACGATCGGCGAATGAGCAGTTCTTC.

Note on this clonotype: An end of the junction differs from the germline gene, which may be a read error. The chain uses TRBV11-2 and TRBJ2-2; no clear D gene. This CDR3 is 14 amino acids long. Germline lookup yields CDR1 SGHAT and CDR2 FQNNGV. The CDR3 reads CASRPSTGTRELFF. The CDR3 bases are TGTGCCAGCAGACCCTCTACTGGCACCCGGGAGCTGTTTTTT.

Sample share makes this clonotype medium-sized. The V call is TRBV19, the J call TRBJ2-7; D remains ambiguous. Germline-derived CDR1 and CDR2 are LNHDA and SQIVND (reference sequence). The CDR3 runs 14 residues. V lost 3 bases to trimming and J lost 4 bases, with 13 bases between them. The CDR3 loop reads CASSIAVVGYEQYF. The DNA of the CDR3 is TGTGCCAGTAGTATCGCCGTAGTAGGGTACGAGCAGTACTTC.

This clonotype was counted only a few times. This chain links TRBV6-1 with TRBJ2-5; no definite D call. Germline V CDR1 and CDR2: MNHNS, SASEGT. Trimming removed 4 bases at V and 1 base at J, with 4 bases between. The length of the CDR3 is 12 residues. This CDR3 is CASSVFQETQYF. DNA of the CDR3: TGTGCCAGCAGTGTCTTCCAAGAGACCCAGTACTTC.

This clonotype was found many times. This chain uses TRBV6-1 with TRBJ1-5; 7 bases map to TRBD1. Germline loops: CDR1 MNHNS, CDR2 SASEGT. The length of the CDR3 is 15 residues. V dropped 6 bases and J dropped 1; count of bases not matched to a gene: 6. CDR3 bases: TGTGCCAGCAGCCAACAGGGGTACAGCAATCAGCCCCAGCATTTT. This sequence encodes CASSQQGYSNQPQHF.

This clonotype was recorded a few times. The chain combines TRBV11-3 with TRBJ1-1; 7 bases are a match to TRBD1. V shed 3 bases and J 1 base; nucleotides not matched to a gene: 2. This CDR3 is built from 14 residues. CDR1 is SGHNT, CDR2 YENEEA, per germline. The CDR3 sequence: CASSFRGENTEAFF. As DNA, the CDR3 is TGTGCCAGCAGCTTCAGGGGGGAGAACACTGAAGCTTTCTTT.

This clonotype was counted ten times or more. This is likely a read error, given that the CDR3 carries no conserved phenylalanine or tryptophan at its end. The DNA is left out, because the CDR3 cannot be placed on it with certainty; the CDR3 is given as TCRdb lists it. V usage is TRBV6-6 and J usage is TRBJ2-7; TRBD2, the D gene given by the table, was not confirmed from the DNA. The V gene's germline CDR1 is MNHNY and CDR2 SVGAGI (reference sequence). Both ends counted, the CDR3 spans 13 residues. CDR3: CASTSLAGGPLEI.

The rearrangement joins TRBV18 to TRBJ1-4, with D tentatively TRBD1 (6 bases). Germline V gives CDR1 KGHSH, CDR2 LQKENI. V lost 5 bases to trimming and J lost 0 bases, with 13 bases between them. CDR3 size: 16 residues. CDR3 loop: CASSAGQVATNEKLFF. The CDR3, as DNA: TGTGCCAGCTCAGCGGGACAAGTTGCAACTAATGAAAAACTGTTTTTT.

This clonotype has a count of ten or more. The V call is TRBV25-1, the J call TRBJ2-7; D might be TRBD2 (6 bases). The germline V gene has CDR1 MGHDK and CDR2 SYGVNS. The CDR3 runs 11 residues. V lost 10 bases and J 5 bases, leaving 12 bases between the germline ends. Here the CDR3 DNA reads TGTGCCACGTCCCGGGGGAACGAGCAGTACTTC. This codes for CATSRGNEQYF.

This clonotype was detected only a few times. The CDR3: CASSRSGLLPYEQYF. In DNA, the CDR3 is TGTGCCAGCAGCCGATCGGGCCTCCTCCCCTACGAGCAGTACTTC. The chain links TRBV7-2 to TRBJ2-7, with unresolved D. Between the trimmed V and J ends, which lost 5 bases and 2 bases, there was a span of 16 bases. The germline V gene encodes CDR1 SGHTA and CDR2 FQGNSA. There are 15 residues in the CDR3.

This clonotype was seen repeatedly, ten times or more. This rearrangement joins TRBV12-5 to TRBJ2-1; D remains unclear. Germline lookup yields CDR1 LGHNT and CDR2 FRNRAP. This CDR3 spans 17 amino acids. V lost 7 bases, J lost 8 bases, and 27 bases lay in between. The DNA of the CDR3 is TGTGCTAGTGCCCTCCCTCGCACGGGTCCTCTATCGGATGAGCAGTTCTTC. This gives the protein CASALPRTGPLSDEQFF.

This clonotype is medium-sized within its sample. V usage is TRBV6-6 and J usage is TRBJ2-2, with TRBD1 matching 7 bases. The CDR3 runs to 14 residues. The germline V gene has CDR1 MNHNY and CDR2 SVGAGI (reference sequence). Trimming at V came to 10 bases and at J to 1 base, leaving 6 bases not matched to a gene. The CDR3 here is CATQGSGNTGELFF. CDR3 DNA sequence: TGTGCCACACAGGGGAGCGGGAACACCGGGGAGCTGTTTTTT.

The gene calls are TRBV2 and TRBJ1-1; TRBD1 agrees at 8 bases. The CDR3 covers 17 residues. The germline gives CDR1 SNHLY, CDR2 FYNNEI. V shed 5 bases and J 0 bases; nucleotides not matched to a gene: 11. The DNA of the CDR3 is TGTGCCAGCAGTCAGGGGGCCAGTCCCTACATGAACACTGAAGCTTTCTTT. Residues: CASSQGASPYMNTEAFF.

There are many counts of this clonotype. The V gene is TRBV29-1, the J gene TRBJ2-1; D remains ambiguous. This CDR3 has 14 amino acids. Trimming cost V 3 bases and J 4 bases, with 13 bases left between them. Germline V CDR1 and CDR2: SQVTM, ANQGSEA. Here the CDR3 DNA reads TGCAGCGTTGAGGCCGAAGCTAAGTACAATGAGCAGTTCTTC. It is translated as CSVEAEAKYNEQFF.

This clonotype turned up a few times. The V call is TRBV19, the J call TRBJ1-2; TRBD1 matches 10 bases. This CDR3 is built from 15 residues. The germline CDR1 and CDR2 sequences are LNHDA and SQIVND (reference sequence). With V trimmed by 9 bases and J by 7 bases, 14 bases remained unmatched. For the CDR3, the DNA is TGTGCCAGCAAAGCCCTCCGGGACAGGGGAGTTGGCTACACCTTC. This encodes CASKALRDRGVGYTF.

This CDR3 is CASSFPGAEAFF. DNA of the CDR3: TGTGCCAGTAGCTTTCCAGGGGCAGAGGCTTTCTTT. The chain links TRBV19 to TRBJ1-1; possible D gene TRBD1, 6 bases. CDR1 and CDR2 from the germline V gene are LNHDA and SQIVND (reference sequence). Trimming took 6 bases from V and 11 from J, leaving 16 bases between them. This CDR3 is built from 12 residues.

The rearrangement links TRBV27 to TRBJ2-7; D unclear. From germline, CDR1 is MNHEY and CDR2 SMNVEV (reference sequence). The length of the CDR3 is 15 residues. V was pared by 3 bases and J by 3 bases, with 15 bases between. CDR3 residues: CASSFRPQKLYEQYF. CDR3 DNA: TGTGCCAGCAGTTTTCGGCCCCAAAAACTCTACGAGCAGTACTTC.

The chain has TRBV4-1 and TRBJ1-2, with D hard to call. Germline loops: CDR1 MGHRA, CDR2 YSYEKL. V lost 1 base and J lost 1, with 4 bases in between. This CDR3 region has 13 residues. In nucleotides, the CDR3 is TGCGCCAGCAGCCAAGCTGTTAACTATGGCTACACCTTC. It yields the protein CASSQAVNYGYTF.

This clonotype appeared many times. V and J are TRBV18 and TRBJ2-7; TRBD1 matches 7 bases. Looked up from germline, CDR1 is KGHSH and CDR2 is LQKENI. This CDR3 region has 14 residues. J was trimmed by 8 bases and V by 4 bases; bases with no gene match: 11. The CDR3 is CASSLPSGTVKQYF. The CDR3 bases are TGTGCCAGCTCACTTCCCTCCGGGACAGTGAAGCAGTACTTC.

The rearrangement links TRBV4-2 to TRBJ2-1; D not resolved. Germline CDR1 is LGHNA and CDR2 is YNFKEQ. The CDR3 runs 14 residues. V gave up 1 base and J gave up 4 bases, with 8 bases separating them. The CDR3 sequence: CASSQGGFYNEQFF. The CDR3 DNA reads as TGTGCCAGCAGCCAAGGTGGATTTTACAATGAGCAGTTCTTC.

This chain joins TRBV12-3 or TRBV12-4 and TRBJ2-7, with 7 bases that match TRBD1. This CDR3 region has 13 residues. The V gene end was trimmed by 6 bases and the J gene end by 2 bases; junction bases not matched to a gene: 4. CDR3 residues: CASRPGQAYEQYF. For the CDR3, the DNA is TGTGCCAGCAGGCCAGGACAGGCCTACGAGCAGTACTTC.

This clonotype was counted a few times. J is TRBJ1-1 and V is TRBV29-1; 11 nucleotides align to TRBD1. Germline values: CDR1 SQVTM, CDR2 ANQGSEA. Losses at the gene ends were 1 base for V and 4 bases for J; bases not matched to a gene: 5. The CDR3 contains 15 residues. CDR3: CSVEGRDRGGTEAFF. The CDR3 DNA follows: TGCAGCGTTGAAGGTCGGGACAGGGGGGGCACTGAAGCTTTCTTT. The complete variable domain, with remaining parts taken from reference TRBV29-1 and TRBJ1-1, reads SAVISQKPSRDICQRGTSLTIQCQVDSQVTMMFWYRQQPGQSLTLIATANQGSEATYESGFVIDKFPISRPNLTFSTLTVSNMSPEDSSIYLCSVEGRDRGGTEAFFGQGTRLTVV.

This clonotype came up a few times. This sequence joins TRBV3-1 and TRBJ2-1; D might be TRBD2 (5 bases). Trimming removed 0 bases at V and 1 base at J, with 13 bases between. The CDR3 runs to 17 residues. Germline CDR1 is LGHDT and CDR2 is YNNKEL (reference sequence). CDR3 nucleotide sequence: TGTGCCAGCAGCCAAGATGGTGAGGGTAGATCCTACAATGAGCAGTTCTTC. Protein product: CASSQDGEGRSYNEQFF.

Concerning this clonotype itself: This CDR3 is missing its conserved last phenylalanine or tryptophan, likely due to a read error. The chain combines TRBV5-1 with TRBJ2-1, with D perhaps matching TRBD2 (6 bases). CDR1 and CDR2 from the germline V gene are SGHRS and YFSETQ. The CDR3 length is 15 residues. V was shortened by 4 bases and J by 3 bases, with 14 bases between the two germline ends. CDR3 sequence (DNA): TGCGCCAGCAGCCTAGCCGGGAGCCACTACAATGAGCAGTTCTCC. This gives the protein CASSLAGSHYNEQFS.

V gene TRBV12-3 or TRBV12-4 combines with J gene TRBJ2-1; D possibly matches TRBD1 or TRBD2 (5 bases each). The length of the CDR3 is 12 residues. Trimming cost V 5 bases and J 9 bases, with 11 bases left between them. CDR3 amino acids: CASSGGSVEQFF. CDR3 in DNA: TGTGCCAGCAGTGGGGGTAGCGTTGAGCAGTTCTTC.

The chain recombines TRBV29-1 with TRBJ2-3; D might be TRBD1 (6 bases). Germline V lookup: CDR1 SQVTM, CDR2 ANQGSEA. Trimming pared 8 bases from V and 0 bases from J, leaving 15 bases between. The CDR3 is made up of 14 amino acids. CDR3 nucleotide sequence: TGCAGCACACGACAGGAATCTAGCACAGATACGCAGTATTTT. Amino acids: CSTRQESSTDTQYF.

The chain has TRBV20-1 and TRBJ1-3; D unclear. There are 15 residues in the CDR3. With 6 bases removed from V and 0 bases from J, the gap between germline ends came to 15 bases. From germline, CDR1 is DFQATT and CDR2 SNEGSKA (reference sequence). In DNA form, the CDR3 reads TGCAGTGCAAGGGAGGGATCCGACTCTGGAAACACCATATATTTT. This codes for CSAREGSDSGNTIYF.

The chain is built from TRBV28 and TRBJ2-7; 8 bases map to TRBD1. In germline, CDR1 is MDHEN, CDR2 SYDVKM. This CDR3 contains 14 residues. The trim removed 4 bases at V and 12 bases at J, leaving 14 bases unmatched. The CDR3 DNA follows: TGTGCCAGCAGTTCAGACAGGGGATTACCGGAACGGTACTTC. Amino acid sequence: CASSSDRGLPERYF.

There are a few counts of this clonotype. The V and J genes are TRBV7-9 and TRBJ2-5, with D unresolved. This CDR3 is built from 14 residues. Germline CDR1 reads SEHNR; CDR2 reads FQNEAQ (reference sequence). Trimming cost V 1 base and J 1 base, with 7 bases left between them. This CDR3 is CASSLVYGQETQYF. The CDR3 DNA is TGTGCCAGCAGCTTAGTTTACGGCCAAGAGACCCAGTACTTC.

There are a few counts of this clonotype. V gene TRBV18 combines with J gene TRBJ1-4; D not resolved. With 5 bases removed from V and 0 bases from J, the gap between germline ends came to 4 bases. In germline, CDR1 is KGHSH, CDR2 LQKENI. The CDR3 is 13 amino acids. DNA for the CDR3: TGTGCCAGCTCAAGATCAACTAATGAAAAACTGTTTTTT. Translated, it gives CASSRSTNEKLFF.

This clonotype was recorded many times. The chain links TRBV7-3 to TRBJ2-5; 8 nucleotides agree with TRBD1. Germline assignment: CDR1 SGHTA and CDR2 FQGTGA. The CDR3 consists of 14 residues. Trimming cost V 5 bases and J 1 base; bases outside gene matches: 3. The CDR3 spells CASSVGTGQETQYF. The CDR3 DNA sequence: TGTGCCAGCAGCGTCGGGACAGGCCAAGAGACCCAGTACTTC. Filled out from reference TRBV7-3 and TRBJ2-5, the complete variable domain reads GAGVSQTPSNKVTEKGKYVELRCDPISGHTALYWYRQSLGQGPEFLIYFQGTGAADDSGLPNDRFFAVRPEGSVSTLKIQRTERGDSAVYLCASSVGTGQETQYFGPGTRLLVL.